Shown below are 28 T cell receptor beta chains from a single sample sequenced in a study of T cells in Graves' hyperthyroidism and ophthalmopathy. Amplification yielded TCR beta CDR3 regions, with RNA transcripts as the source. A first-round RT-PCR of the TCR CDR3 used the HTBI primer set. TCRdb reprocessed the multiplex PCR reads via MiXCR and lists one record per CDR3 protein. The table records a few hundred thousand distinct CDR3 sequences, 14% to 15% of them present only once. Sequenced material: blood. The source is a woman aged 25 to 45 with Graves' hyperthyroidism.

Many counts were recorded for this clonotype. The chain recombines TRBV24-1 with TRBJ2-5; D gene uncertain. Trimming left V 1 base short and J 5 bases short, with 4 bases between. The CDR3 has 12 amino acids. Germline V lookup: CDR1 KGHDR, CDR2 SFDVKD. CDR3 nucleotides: TGTGCCACCAGTGATTTTAGGGAGACCCAGTACTTC. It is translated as CATSDFRETQYF.

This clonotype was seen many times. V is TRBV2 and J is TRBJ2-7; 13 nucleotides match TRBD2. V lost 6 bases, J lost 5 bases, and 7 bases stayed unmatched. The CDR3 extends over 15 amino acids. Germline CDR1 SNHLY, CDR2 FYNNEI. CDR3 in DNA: TGTGCCAGCAGCGGGGGACTAGCGGGGTCTCACGAGCAGTACTTC. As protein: CASSGGLAGSHEQYF.

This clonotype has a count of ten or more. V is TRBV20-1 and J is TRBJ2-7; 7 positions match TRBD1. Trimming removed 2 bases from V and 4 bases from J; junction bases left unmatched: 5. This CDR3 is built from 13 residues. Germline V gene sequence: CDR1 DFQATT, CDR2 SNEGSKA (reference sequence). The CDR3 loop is CSARPSTGYEQYF. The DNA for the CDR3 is TGCAGTGCTAGACCCTCGACAGGGTACGAGCAGTACTTC.

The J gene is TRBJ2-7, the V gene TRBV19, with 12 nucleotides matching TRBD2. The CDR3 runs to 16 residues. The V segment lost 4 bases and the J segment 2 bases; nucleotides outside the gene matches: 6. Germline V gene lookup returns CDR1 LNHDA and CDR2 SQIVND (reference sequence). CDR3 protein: CASSTGLAGLPYEQYF. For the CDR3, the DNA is TGTGCCAGTAGTACCGGACTAGCGGGACTTCCCTACGAGCAGTACTTC.

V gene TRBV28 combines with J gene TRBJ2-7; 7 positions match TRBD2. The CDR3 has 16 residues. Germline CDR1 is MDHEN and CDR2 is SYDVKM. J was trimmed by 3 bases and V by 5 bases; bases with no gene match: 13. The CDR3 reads CASSLLGAGESYEQYF. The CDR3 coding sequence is TGTGCCAGCAGTCTCCTCGGGGCGGGAGAAAGCTACGAGCAGTACTTC.

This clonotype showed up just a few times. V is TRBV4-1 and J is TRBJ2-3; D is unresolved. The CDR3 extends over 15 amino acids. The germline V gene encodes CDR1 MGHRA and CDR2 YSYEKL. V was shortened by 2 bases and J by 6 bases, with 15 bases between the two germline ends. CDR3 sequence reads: CASSQSLFKSDTQYF. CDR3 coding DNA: TGCGCCAGCAGCCAATCGCTATTCAAGTCGGATACGCAGTATTTT.

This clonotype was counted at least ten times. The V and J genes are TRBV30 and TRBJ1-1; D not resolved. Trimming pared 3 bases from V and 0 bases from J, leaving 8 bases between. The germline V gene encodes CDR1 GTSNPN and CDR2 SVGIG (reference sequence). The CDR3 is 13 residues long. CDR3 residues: CAWSGGMNTEAFF. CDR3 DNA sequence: TGTGCCTGGAGCGGCGGAATGAACACTGAAGCTTTCTTT.

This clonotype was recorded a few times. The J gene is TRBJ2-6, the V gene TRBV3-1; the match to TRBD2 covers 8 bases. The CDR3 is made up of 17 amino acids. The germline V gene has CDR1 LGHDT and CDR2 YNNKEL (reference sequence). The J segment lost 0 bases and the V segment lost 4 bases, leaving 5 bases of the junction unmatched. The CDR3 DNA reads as TGTGCCAGCAGCCCCCGGGAGGGGAGCTCTGGGGCCAACGTCCTGACTTTC. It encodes CASSPREGSSGANVLTF.

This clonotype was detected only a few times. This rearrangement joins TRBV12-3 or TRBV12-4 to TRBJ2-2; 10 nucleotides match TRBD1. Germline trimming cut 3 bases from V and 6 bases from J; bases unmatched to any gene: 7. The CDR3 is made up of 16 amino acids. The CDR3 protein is CASSFSGDRGAGELFF. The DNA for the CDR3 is TGTGCCAGCAGTTTTAGCGGGGACAGGGGAGCCGGGGAGCTGTTTTTT.

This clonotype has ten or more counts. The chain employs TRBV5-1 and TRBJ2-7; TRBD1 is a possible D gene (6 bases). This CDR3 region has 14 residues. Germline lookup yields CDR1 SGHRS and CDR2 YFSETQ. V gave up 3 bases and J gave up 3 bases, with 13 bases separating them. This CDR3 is CASSSQRGFYEQYF. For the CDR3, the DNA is TGCGCCAGCAGCTCACAAAGGGGGTTCTACGAGCAGTACTTC.

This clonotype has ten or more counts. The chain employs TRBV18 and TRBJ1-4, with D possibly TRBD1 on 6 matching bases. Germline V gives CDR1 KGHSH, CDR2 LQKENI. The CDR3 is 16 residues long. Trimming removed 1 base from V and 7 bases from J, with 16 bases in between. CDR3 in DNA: TGTGCCAGCTCACCACGGGACACCAGGACCACTGAAAAACTGTTTTTT. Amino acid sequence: CASSPRDTRTTEKLFF.

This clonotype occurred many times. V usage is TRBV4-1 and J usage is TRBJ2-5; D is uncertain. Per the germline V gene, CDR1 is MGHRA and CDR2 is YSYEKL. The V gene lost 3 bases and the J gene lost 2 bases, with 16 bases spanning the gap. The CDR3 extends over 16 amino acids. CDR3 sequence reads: CASSQGDSFPQETQYF. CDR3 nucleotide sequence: TGCGCCAGCAGCCAGGGCGACTCGTTCCCTCAAGAGACCCAGTACTTC.

The CDR3 DNA follows: TGTGCCGGCCGCTCAGACACAGATACGCAGTATTTT. This gives the protein CAGRSDTDTQYF. V usage is TRBV6-1 and J usage is TRBJ2-3; D remains unclear. This CDR3 has 12 residues. The germline V gene has CDR1 MNHNS and CDR2 SASEGT. The V gene lost 11 bases and the J gene lost 2 bases, with 11 bases spanning the gap.

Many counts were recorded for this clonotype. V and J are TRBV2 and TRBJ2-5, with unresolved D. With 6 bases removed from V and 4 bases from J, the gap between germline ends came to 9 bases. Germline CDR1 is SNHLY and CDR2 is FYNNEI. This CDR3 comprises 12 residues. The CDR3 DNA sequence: TGTGCCAGCAGCTTCCTGAGAGAGACCCAGTACTTC. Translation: CASSFLRETQYF.

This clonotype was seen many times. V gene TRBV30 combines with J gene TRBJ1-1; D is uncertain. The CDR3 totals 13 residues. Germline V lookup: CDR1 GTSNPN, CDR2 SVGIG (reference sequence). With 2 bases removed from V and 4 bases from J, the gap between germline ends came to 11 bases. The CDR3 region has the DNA TGTGCCTGGAGTATTGGGGTTCGCACTGAAGCTTTCTTT. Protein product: CAWSIGVRTEAFF.

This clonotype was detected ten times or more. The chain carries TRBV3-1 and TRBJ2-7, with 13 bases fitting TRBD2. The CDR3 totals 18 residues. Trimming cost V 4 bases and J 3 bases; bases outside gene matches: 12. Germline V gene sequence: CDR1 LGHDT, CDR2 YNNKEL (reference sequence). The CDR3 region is CASSLGLAGPGFGYEQYF. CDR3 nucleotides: TGTGCCAGCAGCCTGGGACTAGCGGGACCCGGATTCGGCTACGAGCAGTACTTC.

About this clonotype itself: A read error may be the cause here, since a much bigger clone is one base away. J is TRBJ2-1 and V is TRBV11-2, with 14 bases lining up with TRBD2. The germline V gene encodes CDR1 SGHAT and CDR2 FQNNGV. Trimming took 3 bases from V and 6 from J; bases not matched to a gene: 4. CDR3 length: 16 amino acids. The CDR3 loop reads CASSLGTSGSGNEQFF. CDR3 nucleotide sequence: TGTGCCAGCAGCTTGGGGACTAGCGGGAGTGGCAATGAGCAGTTCTTC.

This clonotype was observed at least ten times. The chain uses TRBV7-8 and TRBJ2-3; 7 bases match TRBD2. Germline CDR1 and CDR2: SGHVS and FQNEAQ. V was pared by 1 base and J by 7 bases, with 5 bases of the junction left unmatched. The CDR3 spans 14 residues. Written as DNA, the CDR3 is TGTGCCAGCAGCTTAGGGGGAGGGCCCAATACGCAGTATTTT. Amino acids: CASSLGGGPNTQYF.

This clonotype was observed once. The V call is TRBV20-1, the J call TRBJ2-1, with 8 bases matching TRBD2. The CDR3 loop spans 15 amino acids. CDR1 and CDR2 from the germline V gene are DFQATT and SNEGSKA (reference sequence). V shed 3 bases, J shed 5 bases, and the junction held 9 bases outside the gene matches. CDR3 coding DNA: TGCAGTGCTAGTATCCTTCGCGGGGGGCACAATGAGCAGTTCTTC. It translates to CSASILRGGHNEQFF.

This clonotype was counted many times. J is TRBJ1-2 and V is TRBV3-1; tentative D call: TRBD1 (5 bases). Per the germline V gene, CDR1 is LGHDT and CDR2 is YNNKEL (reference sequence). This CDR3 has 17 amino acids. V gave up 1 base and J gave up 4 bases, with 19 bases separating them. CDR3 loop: CASSQGDPRQRGYGYTF. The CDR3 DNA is TGTGCCAGCAGCCAAGGAGACCCCAGGCAAAGGGGCTATGGCTACACCTTC.

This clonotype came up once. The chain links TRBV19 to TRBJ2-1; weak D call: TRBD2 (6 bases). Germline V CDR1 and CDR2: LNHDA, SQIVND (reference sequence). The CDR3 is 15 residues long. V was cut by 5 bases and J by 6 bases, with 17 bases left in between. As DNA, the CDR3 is TGTGCCAGTAGTCCAAATATCGGACTACGCAATGAGCAGTTCTTC. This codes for CASSPNIGLRNEQFF.

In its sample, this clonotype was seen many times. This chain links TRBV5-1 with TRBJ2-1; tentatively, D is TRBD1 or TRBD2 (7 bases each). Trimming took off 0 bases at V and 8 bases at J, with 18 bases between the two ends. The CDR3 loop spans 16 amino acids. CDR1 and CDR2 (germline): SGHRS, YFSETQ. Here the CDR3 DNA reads TGCGCCAGCAGCTTGGAAAGCGGGACAGTTTGGTATGAGCAGTTCTTC. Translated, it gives CASSLESGTVWYEQFF. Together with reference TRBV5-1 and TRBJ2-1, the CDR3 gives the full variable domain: KAGVTQTPRYLIKTRGQQVTLSCSPISGHRSVSWYQQTPGQGLQFLFEYFSETQRNKGNFPGRFSGRQFSNSRSEMNVSTLELGDSALYLCASSLESGTVWYEQFFGPGTRLTVL.

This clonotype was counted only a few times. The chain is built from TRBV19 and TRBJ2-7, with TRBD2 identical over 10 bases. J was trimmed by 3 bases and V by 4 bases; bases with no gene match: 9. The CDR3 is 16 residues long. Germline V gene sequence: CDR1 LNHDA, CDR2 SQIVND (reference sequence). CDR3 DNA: TGTGCCAGTAGTAACCCTCTAGCGGGAGAAATCTACGAGCAGTACTTC. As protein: CASSNPLAGEIYEQYF.

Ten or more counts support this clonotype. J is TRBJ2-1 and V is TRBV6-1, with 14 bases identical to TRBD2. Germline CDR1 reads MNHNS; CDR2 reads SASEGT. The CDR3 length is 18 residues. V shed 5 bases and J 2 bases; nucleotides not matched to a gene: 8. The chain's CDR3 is CASSRGTSGRSTYNEQFF. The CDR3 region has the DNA TGTGCCAGCAGTCGGGGGACTAGCGGGAGAAGTACCTACAATGAGCAGTTCTTC.

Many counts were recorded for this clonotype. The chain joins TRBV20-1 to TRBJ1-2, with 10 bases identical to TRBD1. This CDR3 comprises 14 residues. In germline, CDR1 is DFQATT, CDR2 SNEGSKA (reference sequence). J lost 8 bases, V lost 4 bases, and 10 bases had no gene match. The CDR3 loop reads CSANRGTGDWGYTF. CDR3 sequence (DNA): TGCAGTGCTAACCGCGGGACAGGGGATTGGGGCTACACCTTC.

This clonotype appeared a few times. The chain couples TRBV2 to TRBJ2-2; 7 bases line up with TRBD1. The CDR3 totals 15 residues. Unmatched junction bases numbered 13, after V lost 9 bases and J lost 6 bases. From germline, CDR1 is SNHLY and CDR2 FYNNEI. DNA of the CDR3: TGTGCCAGTATACATAAAACAGGGGTGTCCGGGGAGCTGTTTTTT. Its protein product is CASIHKTGVSGELFF.

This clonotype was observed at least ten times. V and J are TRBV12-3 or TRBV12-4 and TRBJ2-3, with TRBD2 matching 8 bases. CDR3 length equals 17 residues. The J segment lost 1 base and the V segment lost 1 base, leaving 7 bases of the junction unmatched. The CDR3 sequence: CASSLVGSGGRTDTQYF. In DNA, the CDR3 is TGTGCCAGCAGTTTAGTTGGGAGCGGGGGCCGCACAGATACGCAGTATTTT.

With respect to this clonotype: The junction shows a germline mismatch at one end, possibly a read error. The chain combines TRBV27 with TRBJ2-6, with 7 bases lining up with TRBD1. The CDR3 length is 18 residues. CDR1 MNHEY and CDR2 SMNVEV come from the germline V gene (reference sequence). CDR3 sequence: CASSPTGALISGANVPTF. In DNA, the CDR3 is TGTGCCAGCAGTCCCACAGGGGCCCTTATCTCTGGGGCCAACGTCCCGACTTTC.